The clone carrying this TCR beta chain was observed a few times. The sorted Tregs were CD4+CD25+CD127-/low cells. The germline gives CDR1 SEHNR, CDR2 FQNEAQ (reference sequence). Unmatched junction bases numbered 8, after V lost 5 bases and J lost 5 bases. The CDR3 contains 14 residues. Full-length variable regions came from constant-region reverse primers plus semi-nested Nested Universal Primer A PCR. TCRdb analysed the 5' RACE reads with MiXCR anew, one entry per CDR3 protein. The table has 46,000 or so distinct CDR3 sequences, 20% to 25% seen once; the top ten hold 4.3%. The TCR comes from a female donor with breast cancer. The V and J genes are TRBV7-9 and TRBJ1-2; 7 bases align to TRBD1. The sample was Tregs sorted from a lymph node. The CDR3 spells CASSPTGAEYGYTF. CDR3 nucleotides: TGTGCCAGCAGCCCTACAGGGGCGGAATATGGCTACACCTTC.